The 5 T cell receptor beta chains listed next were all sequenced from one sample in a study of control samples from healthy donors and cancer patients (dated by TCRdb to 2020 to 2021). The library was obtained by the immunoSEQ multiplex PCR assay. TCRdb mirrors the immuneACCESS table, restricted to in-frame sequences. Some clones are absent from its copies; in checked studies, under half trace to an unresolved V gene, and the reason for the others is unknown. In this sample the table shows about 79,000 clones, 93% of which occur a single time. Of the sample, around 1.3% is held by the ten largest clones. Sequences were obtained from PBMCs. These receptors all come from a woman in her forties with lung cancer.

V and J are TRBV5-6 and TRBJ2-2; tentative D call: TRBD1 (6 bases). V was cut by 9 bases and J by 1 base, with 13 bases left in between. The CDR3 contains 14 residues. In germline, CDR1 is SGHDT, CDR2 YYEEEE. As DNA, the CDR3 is TGTGCCACCACACCGGGACAGAACACCGGGGAGCTGTTTTTT. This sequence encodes CATTPGQNTGELFF.

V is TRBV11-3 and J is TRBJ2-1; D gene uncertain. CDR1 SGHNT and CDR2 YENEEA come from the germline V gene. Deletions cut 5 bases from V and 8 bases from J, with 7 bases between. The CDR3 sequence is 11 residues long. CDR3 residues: CASSPRDEQFF. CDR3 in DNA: TGTGCCAGCAGCCCCCGAGATGAGCAGTTCTTC.

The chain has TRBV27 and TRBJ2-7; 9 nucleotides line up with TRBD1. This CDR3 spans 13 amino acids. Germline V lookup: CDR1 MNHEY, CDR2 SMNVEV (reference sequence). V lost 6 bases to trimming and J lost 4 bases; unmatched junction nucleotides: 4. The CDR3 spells CASSPGQGYEQYF. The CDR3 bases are TGTGCCAGCAGCCCGGGACAGGGTTACGAGCAGTACTTC.

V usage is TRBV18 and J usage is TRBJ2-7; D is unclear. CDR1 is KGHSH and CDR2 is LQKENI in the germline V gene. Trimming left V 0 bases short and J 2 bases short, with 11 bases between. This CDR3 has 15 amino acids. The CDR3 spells CASSPPMGLAYEQYF. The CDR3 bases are TGTGCCAGCTCACCACCTATGGGCCTGGCCTACGAGCAGTACTTC.

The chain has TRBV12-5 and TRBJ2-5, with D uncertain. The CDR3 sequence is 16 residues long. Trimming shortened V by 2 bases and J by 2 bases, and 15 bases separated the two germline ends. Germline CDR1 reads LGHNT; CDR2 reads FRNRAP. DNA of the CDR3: TGTGCTAGTGGTTTGCCCCCTTCGTGGGGACAAGAGACCCAGTACTTC. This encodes CASGLPPSWGQETQYF.